This TCR beta chain was obtained from a study of technical replicates of blood from a handful of donors. The data were produced by immunoSEQ multiplex PCR, yet TCRdb's version contains in-frame clones alone and is incomplete. The sample holds 70,000 to 85,000 clones; roughly nine tenths are singletons and the top ten take about 0.26%. V lost 5 bases and J lost 0, with 11 bases in between. The CDR3 runs to 15 residues. Germline CDR1 SNHLY, CDR2 FYNNEI. Sequencing was carried out using T cells isolated from PBMCs. The chain uses TRBV2 and TRBJ1-5, with D possibly TRBD1 on 6 matching bases. The clonotype originates from a human donor in good health. The CDR3 region has the DNA TGTGCCAGCAGTCATGACAGGTCTAGCAATCAGCCCCAGCATTTT. Amino acids: CASSHDRSSNQPQHF.